The 27 T cell receptor beta chains listed next were all sequenced from one sample in a study of neoadjuvant anti-PD-1 for oral cavity cancer. TCRdb's table, derived via immunoSEQ multiplex PCR, lists solely in-frame clones and lacks some. Found here are over 14,000 clones, roughly three quarters of them singletons; the top ten hold less than 3%. This specimen consisted of PBMCs, obtained before nivolumab (anti-PD-1) treatment. Source of these receptors: a person aged 35 to 85 with oral cavity squamous cell carcinoma.

The chain employs TRBV4-1 and TRBJ2-1, with 9 bases identical to TRBD2. This CDR3 spans 16 amino acids. Germline V gene sequence: CDR1 MGHRA, CDR2 YSYEKL. Trimming cost V 2 bases and J 11 bases; bases outside gene matches: 13. This chain's CDR3 is CASSQTGGLAGRKQFF. The CDR3 bases are TGCGCCAGCAGCCAAACTGGGGGCCTAGCGGGGAGAAAGCAGTTCTTC.

The rearrangement uses TRBV2 and TRBJ2-1; D is perhaps TRBD1 (6 bases). With 6 bases removed from V and 7 bases from J, the gap between germline ends came to 10 bases. The CDR3 consists of 12 residues. Germline CDR1 SNHLY, CDR2 FYNNEI. CDR3 sequence (DNA): TGTGCCAGCAGGGGGGCCGGGAATGAGCAGTTCTTC. This translates into CASRGAGNEQFF.

The chain couples TRBV30 to TRBJ1-1; 7 bases are a match to TRBD1. CDR3 length: 14 residues. Germline values: CDR1 GTSNPN, CDR2 SVGIG (reference sequence). The J segment lost 3 bases and the V segment lost 2 bases, leaving 6 bases of the junction unmatched. CDR3 residues: CAWSQGGWDTEAFF. Here the CDR3 DNA reads TGTGCCTGGAGTCAGGGGGGATGGGACACTGAAGCTTTCTTT.

This clone was seen only a few times. The chain carries TRBV27 and TRBJ1-5, with 8 bases that match TRBD1. The CDR3 extends over 15 amino acids. V shed 5 bases and J 2 bases; nucleotides not matched to a gene: 5. Germline CDR1 is MNHEY and CDR2 is SMNVEV (reference sequence). DNA of the CDR3: TGTGCCAGCAGTCCACAGGGGGTTCGCAATCAGCCCCAGCATTTT. It yields the protein CASSPQGVRNQPQHF.

In nucleotides, the CDR3 is TGTGCCAGCAGCCAAGGGACTAGCGGGGACAATGAGCAGTTCTTC. Encoded protein: CASSQGTSGDNEQFF. The chain joins TRBV4-2 to TRBJ2-1; 12 positions agree with TRBD2. This CDR3 is 15 amino acids long. J gave up 5 bases and V 1 base, and 0 bases lay outside the gene matches. The germline CDR1 and CDR2 sequences are LGHNA and YNFKEQ.

V and J are TRBV4-1 and TRBJ1-1; no firm D call. V was pared by 2 bases and J by 3 bases, with 7 bases between. The CDR3 is made up of 13 amino acids. Germline values: CDR1 MGHRA, CDR2 YSYEKL. CDR3 coding DNA: TGCGCCAGCAGCCAATGGGCCTACACTGAAGCTTTCTTT. Its protein product is CASSQWAYTEAFF.

The chain joins TRBV6-1 to TRBJ2-3; the D is unclear. This CDR3 comprises 16 residues. Germline CDR1 MNHNS, CDR2 SASEGT. With 2 bases removed from V and 3 bases from J, the gap between germline ends came to 15 bases. CDR3 DNA: TGTGCCAGCAGTGAAAACAGCCACGGGCCGACAGATACGCAGTATTTT. This codes for CASSENSHGPTDTQYF.

This clone has a handful of counts. V usage is TRBV18 and J usage is TRBJ1-3; D unclear. The CDR3 has 12 amino acids. Trimming cost V 0 bases and J 4 bases, with 1 base left between them. The germline V gene encodes CDR1 KGHSH and CDR2 LQKENI. The CDR3 loop reads CASSPPGNTIYF. The CDR3 nucleotides read TGTGCCAGCTCACCACCGGGAAACACCATATATTTT.

This chain uses TRBV6-1 with TRBJ2-7, with D perhaps being TRBD1 or TRBD2 (5 bases each). V was pared by 6 bases and J by 3 bases, with 12 bases between. The CDR3 has 13 amino acids. Germline assignment: CDR1 MNHNS and CDR2 SASEGT. The CDR3 sequence is CASRTGRSYEQYF. CDR3 coding DNA: TGTGCCAGCAGGACGGGACGGAGCTACGAGCAGTACTTC.

This clone was recorded a few times. The genes are TRBV30 and TRBJ1-1; D might be TRBD1 (6 bases). Germline V gene data show CDR1 as GTSNPN and CDR2 as SVGIG (reference sequence). This CDR3 has 13 residues. V lost 3 bases and J lost 1, with 9 bases in between. The CDR3 region is CAWSGQTNTEAFF. The CDR3 DNA reads as TGTGCCTGGAGCGGACAGACGAACACTGAAGCTTTCTTT.

CDR3 bases: TGTGCCTGGACCTATCTAGCCGTCAACACCGGGGAGCTGTTTTTT. Its translation is CAWTYLAVNTGELFF. The chain is built from TRBV30 and TRBJ2-2, with D maybe TRBD2 (5 bases). The CDR3 consists of 15 residues. Germline values: CDR1 GTSNPN, CDR2 SVGIG (reference sequence). V lost 4 bases and J 2 bases, leaving 14 bases between the germline ends. The variable domain in full, completed from reference TRBV30 and TRBJ2-2, reads SQTIHQWPATLVQPVGSPLSLECTVEGTSNPNLYWYRQAAGRGLQLLFYSVGIGQISSEVPQNLSASRPQDRQFILSSKKLLLSDSGFYLCAWTYLAVNTGELFFGEGSRLTVL.

The chain joins TRBV7-8 to TRBJ2-3; 12 bases match TRBD2. With 5 bases clipped from V and 4 bases from J, the junction kept 10 bases outside the gene matches. The CDR3 has 17 residues. Germline CDR1 SGHVS, CDR2 FQNEAQ. CDR3 sequence reads: CASSPRRLAGAADTQYF. CDR3 DNA: TGTGCCAGCAGCCCAAGGAGACTAGCGGGAGCAGCAGATACGCAGTATTTT.

The V and J genes are TRBV4-1 and TRBJ2-1, with D possibly being TRBD1 (8 bases). This CDR3 is 15 amino acids long. The germline V gene has CDR1 MGHRA and CDR2 YSYEKL. The germline V and J ends were trimmed by 3 bases and 9 bases, with 18 bases remaining between them. Here the CDR3 reads CASSHYRGGLGEQFF. CDR3 nucleotides: TGCGCCAGCAGCCACTACAGGGGGGGGTTAGGTGAGCAGTTCTTC.

This clone was seen more than once but under ten times. The rearrangement uses TRBV6-4 and TRBJ1-4; D not certain. The CDR3 sequence is 11 residues long. With 5 bases removed from V and 5 bases from J, the gap between germline ends came to 3 bases. Looked up from germline, CDR1 is MRHNA and CDR2 is SNTAGT. The CDR3 region has the DNA TGTGCCAGCAGTTTAAATGAAAAACTGTTTTTT. This encodes CASSLNEKLFF.

This clone came up a few times. The rearrangement joins TRBV7-9 to TRBJ1-1; the D gene is possibly TRBD1 (5 bases). The germline V gene encodes CDR1 SEHNR and CDR2 FQNEAQ (reference sequence). Trimming left V 1 base short and J 1 base short, with 16 bases between. There are 17 residues in the CDR3. This chain's CDR3 is CASSLEGLTGRNTEAFF. The CDR3 DNA reads as TGTGCCAGCAGCTTAGAGGGACTAACGGGGAGGAACACTGAAGCTTTCTTT.

The V and J genes are TRBV15 and TRBJ2-1; 8 bases match TRBD2. In germline, CDR1 is LNHNV, CDR2 YYDKDF (reference sequence). Losses at the gene ends were 11 bases for V and 7 bases for J; bases not matched to a gene: 13. This CDR3 region has 14 residues. The CDR3 sequence is CASSDRGGKNEQFF. CDR3 nucleotides: TGTGCCTCCTCAGATCGGGGGGGCAAAAATGAGCAGTTCTTC.

The chain uses TRBV29-1 and TRBJ1-1; 9 bases agree with TRBD1. J was trimmed by 3 bases and V by 4 bases; bases with no gene match: 6. This CDR3 has 14 residues. CDR1 is SQVTM and CDR2 is ANQGSEA in the germline V gene. CDR3 nucleotide sequence: TGCAGCGTTGGGACAGGGGCGAGCTACACTGAAGCTTTCTTT. Translated: CSVGTGASYTEAFF.

The chain joins TRBV20-1 to TRBJ2-7, with a weak D call TRBD1 (6 bases). This CDR3 contains 11 residues. Germline loops: CDR1 DFQATT, CDR2 SNEGSKA (reference sequence). The V end lost 8 bases, the J end lost 11 bases, and 19 bases lay between the germline ends. CDR3 DNA sequence: TGCAGTCTCGAACCGGGACACCGAGAGTACTTC. Translated: CSLEPGHREYF.

The J gene is TRBJ2-7, the V gene TRBV5-5, with 12 bases lining up with TRBD2. CDR1 and CDR2 (germline): SGHKS, YYEKEE (reference sequence). V lost 3 bases to trimming and J lost 4 bases; unmatched junction nucleotides: 8. The CDR3 is 16 residues long. The DNA for the CDR3 is TGTGCCAGCAGCTCCTCACTAGCGGGAGGCTTATACGAGCAGTACTTC. It yields the protein CASSSSLAGGLYEQYF. Full variable domain (missing parts from reference TRBV5-5 and TRBJ2-7): DAGVTQSPTHLIKTRGQQVTLRCSPISGHKSVSWYQQVLGQGPQFIFQYYEKEERGRGNFPDRFSARQFPNYSSELNVNALLLGDSALYLCASSSSLAGGLYEQYFGPGTRLTVT.

This rearrangement joins TRBV19 to TRBJ2-7; D tentatively reads TRBD1 or TRBD2 (5 bases each). Trimming pared 5 bases from V and 2 bases from J, leaving 13 bases between. CDR3 length: 14 amino acids. Germline CDR1 and CDR2: LNHDA and SQIVND (reference sequence). The CDR3, as DNA: TGTGCCAGTAGTTGGGGACCGAGGACCTACGAGCAGTACTTC. It codes for CASSWGPRTYEQYF. The full variable domain, in which reference TRBV19 and TRBJ2-7 provide the parts outside the CDR3, is DGGITQSPKYLFRKEGQNVTLSCEQNLNHDAMYWYRQDPGQGLRLIYYSQIVNDFQKGDIAEGYSVSREKKESFPLTVTSAQKNPTAFYLCASSWGPRTYEQYFGPGTRLTVT.

V and J are TRBV5-1 and TRBJ1-3, with D perhaps matching TRBD1 (5 bases). Germline CDR1 SGHRS, CDR2 YFSETQ. The CDR3 spans 14 residues. The V end lost 4 bases, the J end lost 4 bases, and 12 bases lay between the germline ends. The CDR3 region is CASSPSGDGNTIYF. The CDR3 DNA reads TGCGCCAGCAGCCCTTCGGGGGACGGAAACACCATATATTTT.

J is TRBJ2-7 and V is TRBV11-2; 8 bases are a match to TRBD2. CDR1 and CDR2 from the germline V gene are SGHAT and FQNNGV. V shed 1 base and J 2 bases; nucleotides not matched to a gene: 4. The CDR3 length is 15 residues. The CDR3 DNA sequence: TGTGCCAGCAGCTTAGCCGGTAGCGGGGCCTACGAGCAGTACTTC. As protein: CASSLAGSGAYEQYF.

The chain employs TRBV4-1 and TRBJ2-2; D unclear. V dropped 1 base and J dropped 5 bases, with 5 bases sitting between them. Per the germline V gene, CDR1 is MGHRA and CDR2 is YSYEKL. The CDR3 has 13 amino acids. The CDR3 here is CASSQGGTGELFF. The CDR3 coding sequence is TGCGCCAGCAGCCAAGGGGGAACCGGGGAGCTGTTTTTT.

CDR3 nucleotide sequence: TGCGCCAGCAGCCAAGACCGGGCCTTATTCGAGCAGTACTTC. Amino acids: CASSQDRALFEQYF. The chain is built from TRBV4-1 and TRBJ2-7, with D uncertain. This CDR3 has 14 residues. Germline CDR1 MGHRA, CDR2 YSYEKL. V was clipped by 0 bases and J by 6 bases, with 12 bases between them.

The chain is built from TRBV6-1 and TRBJ2-7; weak D call: TRBD1 (6 bases). CDR3 size: 16 residues. V was clipped by 1 base and J by 2 bases, with 15 bases between them. Germline CDR1 reads MNHNS; CDR2 reads SASEGT. DNA for the CDR3: TGTGCCAGCAGTGAAGACTACAGGGTTAATGCCTACGAGCAGTACTTC. Protein sequence: CASSEDYRVNAYEQYF.

V and J are TRBV27 and TRBJ1-1, with a possible D match to TRBD1 (6 bases). V lost 3 bases and J 0 bases, leaving 14 bases between the germline ends. The CDR3 is 16 residues long. Germline V gene data show CDR1 as MNHEY and CDR2 as SMNVEV (reference sequence). The CDR3 region has the DNA TGTGCCAGCAGTTTGTGGGGGCGTTTGATGAACACTGAAGCTTTCTTT. The encoded protein is CASSLWGRLMNTEAFF.

This chain links TRBV4-1 with TRBJ2-3, with D perhaps matching TRBD1 (6 bases). Trimming cost V 8 bases and J 1 base, with 16 bases left between them. The germline CDR1 and CDR2 sequences are MGHRA and YSYEKL. There are 15 residues in the CDR3. The CDR3 is CASAQQGTGTDTQYF. In DNA, the CDR3 is TGCGCCAGCGCCCAACAGGGCACCGGCACAGATACGCAGTATTTT.